Sequencing of this TCR beta chain was carried out in a study of somatic mutations in cytotoxic T cells in rheumatoid arthritis. Study as a whole: Patients gave 30 ml EDTA peripheral blood immediately after diagnosis, prior to starting treatment. Findings of the study overall: Among patients with rheumatoid arthritis, but not healthy controls, CD8+ clonality increased with age. Among rheumatoid arthritis patients and age-matched healthy controls, CD8+ T-cell clonality was not significantly different.

About this clone: Its antigen is not known.

The protocol was immunoSEQ multiplex PCR, while the TCRdb copy is restricted to in-frame clones and leaves out a portion. The sample carries roughly 4,700 clones, roughly three quarters recorded once. V shed 5 bases and J shed 0 bases, with 9 bases lying between them. There are 14 residues in the CDR3. Germline V CDR1 and CDR2: SGHVS, FNYEAQ. Sequencing used CD8+ T cells sorted from blood. The chain joins TRBV7-6 to TRBJ2-3; the D gene is possibly TRBD2 (5 bases). The sequence derives from an older man with rheumatoid arthritis. The CDR3 loop is CASSLRTSTDTQYF. The CDR3, as DNA: TGTGCCAGCAGCCTGCGGACTAGCACAGATACGCAGTATTTT.